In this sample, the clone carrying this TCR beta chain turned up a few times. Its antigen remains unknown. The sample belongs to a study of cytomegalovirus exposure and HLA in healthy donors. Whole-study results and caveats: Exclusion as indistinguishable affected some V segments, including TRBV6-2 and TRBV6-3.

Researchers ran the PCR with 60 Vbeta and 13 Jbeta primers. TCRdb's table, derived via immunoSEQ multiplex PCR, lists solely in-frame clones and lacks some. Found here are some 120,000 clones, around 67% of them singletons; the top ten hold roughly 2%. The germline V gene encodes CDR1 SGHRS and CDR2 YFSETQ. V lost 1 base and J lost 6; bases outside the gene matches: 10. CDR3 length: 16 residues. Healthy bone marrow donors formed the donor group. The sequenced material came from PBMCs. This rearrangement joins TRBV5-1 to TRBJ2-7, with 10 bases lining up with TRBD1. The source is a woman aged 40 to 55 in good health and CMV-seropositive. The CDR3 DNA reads TGCGCCAGCAGCTTGTTTCTGACAGGGGGCGAAAGCGAGCAGTACTTC. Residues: CASSLFLTGGESEQYF.